Shown below are 7 T cell receptor beta chains from a single sample sequenced in a study of blood T cell repertoires in COVID-19 (TCRdb year 2020). The library was built by means of the immunoSEQ multiplex PCR assay. What TCRdb holds here is the immuneACCESS table cut down to in-frame rearrangements. Part of the clones is not present; checked against another copy, under half of the missing clones reflect an unresolved V gene, and the others are unexplained. This sample holds 120,000 to 150,000 clones; around 83% were observed only once. The top ten hold about 4% of the sample. Sequencing input: peripheral blood. The origin of the receptors is a woman at least 80 years old with acute or convalescent COVID-19.

The chain is built from TRBV18 and TRBJ1-4, with a tentative D call TRBD1 (6 bases). Germline assignment: CDR1 KGHSH and CDR2 LQKENI. V was clipped by 3 bases and J by 7 bases, with 12 bases between them. This CDR3 has 14 amino acids. As DNA, the CDR3 is TGTGCCAGCTCACCCAACAGGGTGCGTGAAAAACTGTTTTTT. As protein: CASSPNRVREKLFF. Filled out from reference TRBV18 and TRBJ1-4, the complete variable domain reads NAGVMQNPRHLVRRRGQEARLRCSPMKGHSHVYWYRQLPEEGLKFMVYLQKENIIDESGMPKERFSAEFPKEGPSILRIQQVVRGDSAAYFCASSPNRVREKLFFGSGTQLSVL.

The chain recombines TRBV6-2 or TRBV6-3 with TRBJ2-7, with D perhaps TRBD1 (5 bases). Germline values: CDR1 MNHEY, CDR2 SVGEGT. Trimming removed 2 bases at V and 4 bases at J, with 12 bases between. The CDR3 length is 14 residues. CDR3 sequence (DNA): TGTGCCAGCAGTTACGGGGCTAGGCGGTACGAGCAGTACTTC. It specifies CASSYGARRYEQYF.

The chain employs TRBV3-1 (or the pseudogene TRBV3-2) and TRBJ2-5, with TRBD1 matching over 7 bases. Germline CDR1 reads LGHDT; CDR2 reads YNNKEL (reference sequence). Germline trimming cut 4 bases from V and 2 bases from J; bases unmatched to any gene: 7. This CDR3 comprises 15 residues. The CDR3 DNA reads as TGTGCCAGCAGCCTCCTTTCGACAGGGCAAGAGACCCAGTACTTC. Translation gives CASSLLSTGQETQYF.

The count of this clone is one. The V and J genes are TRBV2 and TRBJ2-3; 8 bases align to TRBD2. This CDR3 comprises 16 residues. The ends lost 3 bases at V and 1 base at J; junction bases unmatched: 6. From germline, CDR1 is SNHLY and CDR2 FYNNEI. The CDR3 nucleotides read TGTGCCAGCAGTGACGGGTGGCGGGAGGGCACAGATACGCAGTATTTT. Translating gives CASSDGWREGTDTQYF.

This sequence joins TRBV27 and TRBJ1-2; no definite D call. V was pared by 7 bases and J by 4 bases, with 16 bases between. This CDR3 has 14 residues. Per germline, CDR1 MNHEY and CDR2 SMNVEV (reference sequence). Written as DNA, the CDR3 is TGTGCCAGCAAGCCGGACGGGATTCCCTATGGCTACACCTTC. Translating it yields CASKPDGIPYGYTF.

This clone appeared a single time. The rearrangement links TRBV28 to TRBJ1-5; D unresolved. V dropped 2 bases and J dropped 2 bases, with 4 bases sitting between them. The V gene's germline CDR1 is MDHEN and CDR2 SYDVKM. CDR3 length: 13 residues. The CDR3 bases are TGTGCCAGCAGTTTACTCCGCAATCAGCCCCAGCATTTT. Its translation: CASSLLRNQPQHF. The full variable domain, completed using reference TRBV28 and TRBJ1-5, is DVKVTQSSRYLVKRTGEKVFLECVQDMDHENMFWYRQDPGLGLRLIYFSYDVKMKEKGDIPEGYSVSREKKERFSLILESASTNQTSMYLCASSLLRNQPQHFGDGTRLSIL.

V is TRBV14 and J is TRBJ1-2, with TRBD1 as a possible D gene (6 bases). The CDR3 covers 16 residues. Trimming took 0 bases from V and 4 from J, leaving 15 bases between them. CDR1 SGHDN and CDR2 FVKESK come from the germline V gene. This chain's CDR3 is CASSQDLTGFSYGYTF. Written as DNA, the CDR3 is TGTGCCAGCAGCCAAGATCTTACAGGGTTCTCCTATGGCTACACCTTC.